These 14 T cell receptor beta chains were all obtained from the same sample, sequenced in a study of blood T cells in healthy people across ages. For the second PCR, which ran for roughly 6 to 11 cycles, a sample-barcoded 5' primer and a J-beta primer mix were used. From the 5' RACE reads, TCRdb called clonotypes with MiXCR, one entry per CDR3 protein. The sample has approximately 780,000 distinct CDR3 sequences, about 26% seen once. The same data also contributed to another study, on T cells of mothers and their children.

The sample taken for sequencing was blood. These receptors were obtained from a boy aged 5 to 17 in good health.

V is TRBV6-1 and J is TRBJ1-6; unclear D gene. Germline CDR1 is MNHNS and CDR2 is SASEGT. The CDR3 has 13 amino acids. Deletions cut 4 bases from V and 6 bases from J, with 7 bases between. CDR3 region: CASSAAVNSPLHF. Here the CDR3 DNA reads TGTGCCAGCAGTGCAGCGGTTAATTCACCCCTCCACTTT.

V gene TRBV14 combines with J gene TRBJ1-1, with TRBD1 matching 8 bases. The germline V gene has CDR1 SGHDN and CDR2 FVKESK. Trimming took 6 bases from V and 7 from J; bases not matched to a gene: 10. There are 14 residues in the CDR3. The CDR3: CASRTGVAGSEAFF. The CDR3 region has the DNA TGTGCCAGCAGGACAGGGGTGGCCGGGAGTGAAGCTTTCTTT.

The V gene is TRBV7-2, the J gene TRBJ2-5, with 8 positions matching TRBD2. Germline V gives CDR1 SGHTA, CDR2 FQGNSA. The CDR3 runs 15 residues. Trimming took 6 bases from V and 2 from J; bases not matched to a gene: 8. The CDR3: CASRIRERGQETQYF. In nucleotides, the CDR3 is TGTGCCAGCAGGATACGGGAGCGGGGGCAAGAGACCCAGTACTTC.

CDR3 in amino acids: CASTLGANYGYTF. The CDR3 DNA is TGTGCCAGCACCCTAGGGGCTAACTATGGCTACACCTTC. The chain couples TRBV12-3 or TRBV12-4 to TRBJ1-2, with D possibly being TRBD1 (5 bases). The CDR3 extends over 13 amino acids. Trimming shortened V by 7 bases and J by 0 bases, and 9 bases separated the two germline ends.

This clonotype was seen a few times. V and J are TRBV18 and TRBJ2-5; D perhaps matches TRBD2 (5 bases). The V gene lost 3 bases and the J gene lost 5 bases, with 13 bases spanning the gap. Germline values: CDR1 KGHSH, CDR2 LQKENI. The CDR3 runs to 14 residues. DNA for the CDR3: TGTGCCAGCTCACCGAATACGGGGAAGGAGACCCAGTACTTC. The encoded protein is CASSPNTGKETQYF. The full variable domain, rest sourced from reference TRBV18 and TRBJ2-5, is NAGVMQNPRHLVRRRGQEARLRCSPMKGHSHVYWYRQLPEEGLKFMVYLQKENIIDESGMPKERFSAEFPKEGPSILRIQQVVRGDSAAYFCASSPNTGKETQYFGPGTRLLVL.

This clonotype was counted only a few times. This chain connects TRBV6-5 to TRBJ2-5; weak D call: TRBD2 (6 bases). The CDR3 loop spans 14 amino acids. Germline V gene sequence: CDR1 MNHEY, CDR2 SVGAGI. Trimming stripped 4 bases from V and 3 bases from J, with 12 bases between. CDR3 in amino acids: CASSSWGVKETQYF. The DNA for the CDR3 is TGTGCCAGCAGTTCGTGGGGGGTGAAAGAGACCCAGTACTTC.

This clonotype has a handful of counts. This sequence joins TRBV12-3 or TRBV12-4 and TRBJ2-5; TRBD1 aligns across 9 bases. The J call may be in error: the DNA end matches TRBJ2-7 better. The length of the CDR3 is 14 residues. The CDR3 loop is CASSPRDRVYEQYF. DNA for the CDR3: TGTGCCAGCAGTCCCCGGGACAGGGTTTACGAGCAGTACTTC.

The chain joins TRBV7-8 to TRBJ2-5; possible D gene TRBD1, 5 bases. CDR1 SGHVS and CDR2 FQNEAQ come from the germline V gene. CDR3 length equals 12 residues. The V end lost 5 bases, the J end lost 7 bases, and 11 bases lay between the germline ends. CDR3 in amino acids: CASSTPRGTQYF. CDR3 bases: TGTGCCAGCAGCACACCTAGGGGGACCCAGTACTTC.

The CDR3: CASGLTTGGVNTEAFF. The CDR3 DNA is TGTGCTAGTGGTTTGACCACGGGAGGGGTGAACACTGAAGCTTTCTTT. The J gene is TRBJ1-1, the V gene TRBV12-5; a weak D match, TRBD1 (5 bases). Between the trimmed V and J ends, which lost 2 bases and 0 bases, there was a span of 13 bases. Germline loops: CDR1 LGHNT, CDR2 FRNRAP. The CDR3 consists of 16 residues. The full variable domain, rest sourced from reference TRBV12-5 and TRBJ1-1, is DARVTQTPRHKVTEMGQEVTMRCQPILGHNTVFWYRQTMMQGLELLAYFRNRAPLDDSGMPKDRFSAEMPDATLATLKIQPSEPRDSAVYFCASGLTTGGVNTEAFFGQGTRLTVV.

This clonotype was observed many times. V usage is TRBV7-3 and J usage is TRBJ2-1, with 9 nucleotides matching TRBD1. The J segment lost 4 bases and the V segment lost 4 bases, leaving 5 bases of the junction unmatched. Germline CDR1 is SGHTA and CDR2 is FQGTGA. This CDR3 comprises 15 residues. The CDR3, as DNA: TGTGCCAGCAGCTCCGGACAGGGGAAATACAATGAGCAGTTCTTC. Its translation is CASSSGQGKYNEQFF. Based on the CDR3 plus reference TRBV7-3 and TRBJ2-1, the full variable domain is GAGVSQTPSNKVTEKGKYVELRCDPISGHTALYWYRQSLGQGPEFLIYFQGTGAADDSGLPNDRFFAVRPEGSVSTLKIQRTERGDSAVYLCASSSGQGKYNEQFFGPGTRLTVL.

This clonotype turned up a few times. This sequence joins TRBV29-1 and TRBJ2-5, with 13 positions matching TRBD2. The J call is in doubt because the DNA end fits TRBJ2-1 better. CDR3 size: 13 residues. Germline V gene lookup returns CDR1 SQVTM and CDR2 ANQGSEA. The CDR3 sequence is CSAGLAGYNEQFF. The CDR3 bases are TGCAGCGCGGGACTAGCGGGGTACAATGAGCAGTTCTTC.

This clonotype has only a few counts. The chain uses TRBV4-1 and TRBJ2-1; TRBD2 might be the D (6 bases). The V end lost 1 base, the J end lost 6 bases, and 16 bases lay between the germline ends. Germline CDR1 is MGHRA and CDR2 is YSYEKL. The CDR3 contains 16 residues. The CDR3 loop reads CASSQGSMGGLNEQFF. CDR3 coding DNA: TGCGCCAGCAGCCAAGGGTCTATGGGGGGACTCAATGAGCAGTTCTTC.

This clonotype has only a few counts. CDR3 sequence (DNA): TGTGCCACCAGCAGACGGGACAGGGATAACAATGAGCAGTTCTTC. As protein: CATSRRDRDNNEQFF. The chain carries TRBV15 and TRBJ2-1; 9 nucleotides line up with TRBD1. The CDR3 length is 15 residues. The ends lost 2 bases at V and 5 bases at J; junction bases unmatched: 4. The germline gives CDR1 LNHNV, CDR2 YYDKDF (reference sequence).

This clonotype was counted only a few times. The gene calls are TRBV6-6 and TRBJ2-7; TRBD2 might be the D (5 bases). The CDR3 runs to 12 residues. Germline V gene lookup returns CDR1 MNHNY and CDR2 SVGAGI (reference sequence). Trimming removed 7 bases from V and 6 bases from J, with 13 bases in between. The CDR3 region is CASTRLRGEQYF. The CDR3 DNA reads TGTGCCAGCACTAGACTTCGGGGCGAGCAGTACTTC.